This T cell receptor (beta chain) was identified during a study of monozygotic twins with inflammatory bowel disease. TCRdb processed the 5' RACE reads again and assigns one entry to each CDR3 protein, with no DNA. The sample table includes under 200,000 distinct CDR3 sequences. Germline CDR1 is DFQATT and CDR2 is SNEGSKA (reference sequence). This CDR3 is 12 amino acids long. The specimen was blood. The receptor's source is a human donor with ulcerative colitis or Crohn's disease, or a healthy co-twin of an affected twin (not recorded which). The chain has TRBV20-1 and TRBJ1-1; TCRdb indicates TRBD1, and absent DNA this call remains unverified. The chain's CDR3 is CSARDRGTEAFF.